The next 3 T cell receptor beta chains were all read from a single sample in a study of molecular identifiers for immune sequencing clone quantification. TCRdb reanalysed the PCR reads using MiXCR and keeps one entry per CDR3 protein. The sample shows about 65,000 distinct CDR3 sequences, about a fifth of them seen only once. The sample consisted of naive CD8+ T cells from blood, with Jurkat cell RNA spiked in. Documented subset: FACS-sorted CD8+CD4-CCR7+CD45RA+ naive T cells. Receptors originate from a human donor in good health. Some libraries in this study had Jurkat cell RNA spiked in.

This clonotype was recorded at least ten times. The chain recombines TRBV27 with TRBJ1-3; D not resolved. This CDR3 spans 13 amino acids. CDR1 is MNHEY and CDR2 is SMNVEV in the germline V gene (reference sequence). Trimming took 6 bases from V and 4 from J, leaving 10 bases between them. CDR3 coding DNA: TGTGCCAGCAGCAAATATGTCGGAAACACCATATATTTT. Translated, it gives CASSKYVGNTIYF.

Many counts were recorded for this clonotype. The rearrangement joins TRBV6-4 to TRBJ2-5, with D tentatively TRBD2 (5 bases). Germline V gene data show CDR1 as MRHNA and CDR2 as SNTAGT. This CDR3 region has 11 residues. The ends were cut back, 10 bases at V and 12 bases at J, with 18 bases in the middle. The CDR3 is CAMVEPRGKYF. The CDR3 coding sequence is TGTGCCATGGTCGAACCCCGAGGGAAGTACTTC.

This clonotype has a count of ten or more. The J gene is TRBJ2-3, the V gene TRBV9; D is unresolved. Trimming shortened V by 4 bases and J by 1 base, and 10 bases separated the two germline ends. The CDR3 consists of 14 residues. Germline CDR1 reads SGDLS; CDR2 reads YYNGEE. The CDR3 reads CASSSGGGTDTQYF. CDR3 in DNA: TGTGCCAGCAGCTCCGGTGGGGGCACAGATACGCAGTATTTT.